This record concerns one T cell receptor beta chain sequence. This entry belongs to a study of Graves' ophthalmopathy and Graves' hyperthyroidism. TCR beta CDR3 regions were amplified from RNA transcripts. HTBI primers primed a first-round RT-PCR, and a second-round multiplex PCR followed. TCRdb itself ran the multiplex PCR reads through MiXCR, one entry per CDR3 protein. The sample comprises some 360,000 distinct CDR3 sequences, about a sixth of which are singletons, and 2.4% rests with the top ten. Each hyperthyroidism patient was newly diagnosed, with under 2 months' duration, and aged 18 to 65. A diagnosis was made from clinical symptoms together with serum thyroxine, TRAb, thyroid ultrasound and orbital computed tomography. PBMCs came from approximately 10 ml of fresh peripheral blood. This CDR3 region has 16 residues. Trimming shortened V by 5 bases and J by 6 bases, and 21 bases separated the two germline ends.

The receptor was derived from an adult woman with stable Graves' hyperthyroidism. This chain uses TRBV12-3 or TRBV12-4 with TRBJ2-3; D is possibly TRBD2 (5 bases). The sequenced sample was peripheral blood. CDR3 sequence reads: CASSEARGRLYDTQYF. For the CDR3, the DNA is TGTGCCAGCAGTGAGGCTAGAGGGCGGTTGTATGATACGCAGTATTTT.